Reported below is one TCR beta chain. Assay used: immunoSEQ multiplex PCR; TCRdb lists only in-frame clones, some missing. The repertoire holds around 190,000 clones, roughly 84% seen once, with under 4% in the top ten. The germline gives CDR1 SGHDT, CDR2 YYEEEE. Losses at the gene ends were 3 bases for V and 5 bases for J; bases not matched to a gene: 3. This CDR3 is 15 amino acids long. Which cohort a participant joined came from the clinical history participants gave. The source of the sample is a study of blood T cell repertoires in COVID-19. This sequence was found in a woman aged 25 to 39 who had been exposed to COVID-19. Source material: PBMCs or T cells enriched from blood (not recorded which). This chain joins TRBV5-6 and TRBJ1-6; TRBD1 matches at 9 bases. CDR3 region: CASSWGTGNNSPLHF. The CDR3 bases are TGTGCCAGCAGCTGGGGGACAGGGAATAATTCACCCCTCCACTTT. Full variable domain (outside the CDR3, taken from reference TRBV5-6 and TRBJ1-6): DAGVTQSPTHLIKTRGQQVTLRCSPKSGHDTVSWYQQALGQGPQFIFQYYEEEERQRGNFPDRFSGHQFPNYSSELNVNALLLGDSALYLCASSWGTGNNSPLHFGNGTRLTVT.